This is a list of T cell receptor beta chains from one sample in a study of cytomegalovirus exposure and HLA in healthy donors. Method: immunoSEQ multiplex PCR; TCRdb's copy keeps in-frame clones and lacks some. The sample consists of 140,000 or so clones, approximately 91% of them appearing once. The sequenced sample was PBMCs. The receptors derive from a man between 18 and 35 years old in good health and CMV-seronegative. Each CDR3 is given with its conserved first and last residue. Fields, in order: D gene, V gene, J gene, CDR3 DNA, CDR3 protein. The D gene is left open where the match is weak.

>TRBD2|TRBV10-3|TRBJ2-1
TGTGCCATCAGTGAGTCCGGACTAGCAATTACCAATGAGCAGTTCTTC
CAISESGLAITNEQFF
>.|TRBV14|TRBJ2-7
TGTGCCAGCAGCCAAGGTTCGGGGAGCTCCTACGAGCAGTACTTC
CASSQGSGSSYEQYF
>.|TRBV7-2|TRBJ2-1
TGTGCCAGCAGCTTACCCTCTATTAATGAGCAGTTCTTC
CASSLPSINEQFF
>.|TRBV18|TRBJ2-7
TGTGCCAGCTCACCGTCGGTGGGAGCCAACTACGAGCAGTACTTC
CASSPSVGANYEQYF
>TRBD1|TRBV19|TRBJ1-1
TGTGCCAGTAGACGACAGGGAATGAACACTGAAGCTTTCTTT
CASRRQGMNTEAFF
>.|TRBV6-4|TRBJ2-6
TGTGCCAGCAGTCAAGGGGTGGCTGGGGCCAACGTCCTGACTTTC
CASSQGVAGANVLTF
>TRBD1|TRBV9|TRBJ2-7
TGTGCCAGCAGCGCGGGACAGGGGGCGTACTACGAGCAGTACTTC
CASSAGQGAYYEQYF
>.|TRBV5-1|TRBJ2-2
TGCGCCAGCAGCTTGCGGACAGAGAACACCGGGGAGCTGTTTTTT
CASSLRTENTGELFF
>TRBD2|TRBV6-1|TRBJ2-5
TGTGCCAGCAGTGACGCTAATGGCGGGAGGGGGAGGGAGGAGACCCAGTACTTC
CASSDANGGRGREETQYF
>TRBD1|TRBV10-3|TRBJ1-2
TGTGCCATCAGTGAGTCGGTAGGACAGGGTCCCTATGGCTACACCTTC
CAISESVGQGPYGYTF
>.|TRBV7-2|TRBJ1-1
TGTGCCAGCAGCCTAATAATGAACACTGAAGCTTTCTTT
CASSLIMNTEAFF
>.|TRBV6-5|TRBJ2-1
TGTGCCACTGCAGGGGCGTTCTCCTACAATGAGCAGTTCTTC
CATAGAFSYNEQFF
>TRBD2|TRBV7-6|TRBJ2-3
TGTGCCAGCAGCTTATCCGGGACTAGCGGCTACACAGATACGCAGTATTTT
CASSLSGTSGYTDTQYF
>.|TRBV19|TRBJ1-1
TGTGCCAGTAGTATAAATCTGGCGGGGTTTCGGGAAGCTTTCTTT
CASSINLAGFREAFF
>TRBD1|TRBV15|TRBJ1-2
TGTGCCACCAGCAGAGATCTGGGACAGGGAATCTATGGCTACACCTTC
CATSRDLGQGIYGYTF
>TRBD1|TRBV11-3|TRBJ2-1
TGTGCCAGCAGCCTATCAGGGTTTACAGGGGCGACGGATGAGCAGTTCTTC
CASSLSGFTGATDEQFF
>TRBD2|TRBV5-1|TRBJ2-2
TGCGCCAGCAGGTCCCTAGCGGGAAACACCGGGGAGCTGTTTTTT
CASRSLAGNTGELFF
>TRBD1|TRBV6-5|TRBJ1-1
TGTGCCAGCAGTTACGGGCAGGGGGTCACTGAAGCTTTCTTT
CASSYGQGVTEAFF
>.|TRBV7-9|TRBJ2-5
TGTGCCAGCAGCTTAGGCCTTGGGCAGCTCCAAGAGACCCAGTACTTC
CASSLGLGQLQETQYF
>TRBD2|TRBV10-1|TRBJ2-1
TGCGCCAGCAGTAGCCCGACTAGCGGTCCTTACAATGAGCAGTTCTTC
CASSSPTSGPYNEQFF
>.|TRBV6-1|TRBJ1-2
TGTGCCACCAGAGGCCTCCGGGACACCCACTATGGCTACACCTTC
CATRGLRDTHYGYTF
>.|TRBV5-1|TRBJ2-3
TGCGCCAGCAGCGGGAGTAGGGGCACAGATACGCAGTATTTT
CASSGSRGTDTQYF
>.|TRBV6-5|TRBJ2-1
TGTGCCAGCAGCTATGGGCCTATCCTAAATGAGCAGTTCTTC
CASSYGPILNEQFF
>TRBD1|TRBV25-1|TRBJ1-3
TGTGCCAGCAGGGATTCGGACAGGGCCAATTTTGGCACCATATATTTT
CASRDSDRANFGTIYF
>.|TRBV30|TRBJ2-7
TGTGCCTGGAGTGTGTCTAGCTTTAACGAGCAGTACTTC
CAWSVSSFNEQYF
>TRBD2|TRBV6-1|TRBJ2-1
TGTGCCAGCAGCGGACTAGTCGGAGAGCAGTTCTTC
CASSGLVGEQFF
>TRBD1|TRBV28|TRBJ1-2
TGTGCCAGCAGTCTCCGGACAGGGGTAGGGGATGGCTACACCTTC
CASSLRTGVGDGYTF
>TRBD2|TRBV5-4|TRBJ2-1
TGTGCCAGCAGCTTGGGCCAGCGGGACGCCAATGAGCAGTTCTTC
CASSLGQRDANEQFF
>TRBD2|TRBV18|TRBJ2-2
TGTGCCAGCTCACCAAGTAGCGGGCGCCCCGGGGAGCTGTTTTTT
CASSPSSGRPGELFF